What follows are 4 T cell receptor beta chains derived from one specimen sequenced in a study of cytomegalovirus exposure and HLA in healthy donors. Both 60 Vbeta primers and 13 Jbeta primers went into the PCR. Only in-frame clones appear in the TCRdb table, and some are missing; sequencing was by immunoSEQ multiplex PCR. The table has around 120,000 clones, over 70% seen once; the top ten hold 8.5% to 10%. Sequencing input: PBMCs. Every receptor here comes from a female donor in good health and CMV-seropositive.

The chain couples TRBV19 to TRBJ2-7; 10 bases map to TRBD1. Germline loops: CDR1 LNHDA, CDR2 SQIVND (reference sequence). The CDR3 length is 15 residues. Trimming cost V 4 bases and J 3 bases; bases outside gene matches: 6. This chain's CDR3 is CASSTPGTGVYEQYF. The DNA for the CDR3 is TGTGCCAGTAGTACCCCCGGGACAGGGGTCTACGAGCAGTACTTC.

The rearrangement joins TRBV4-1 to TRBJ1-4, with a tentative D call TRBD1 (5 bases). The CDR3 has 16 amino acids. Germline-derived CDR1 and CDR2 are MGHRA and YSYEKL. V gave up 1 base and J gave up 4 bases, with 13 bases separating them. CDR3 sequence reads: CASSQAPQGYNEKLFF. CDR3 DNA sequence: TGCGCCAGCAGCCAAGCCCCGCAGGGATATAATGAAAAACTGTTTTTT.

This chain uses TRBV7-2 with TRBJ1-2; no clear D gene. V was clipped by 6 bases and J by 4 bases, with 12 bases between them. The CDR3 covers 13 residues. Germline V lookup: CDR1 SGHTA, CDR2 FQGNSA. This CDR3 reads CASSPGSSYGYTF. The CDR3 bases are TGTGCCAGCAGTCCCGGGAGTTCCTATGGCTACACCTTC. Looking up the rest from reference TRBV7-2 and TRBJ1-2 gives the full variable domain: GAGVSQSPSNKVTEKGKDVELRCDPISGHTALYWYRQSLGQGLEFLIYFQGNSAPDKSGLPSDRFSAERTGGSVSTLTIQRTQQEDSAVYLCASSPGSSYGYTFGSGTRLTVV.

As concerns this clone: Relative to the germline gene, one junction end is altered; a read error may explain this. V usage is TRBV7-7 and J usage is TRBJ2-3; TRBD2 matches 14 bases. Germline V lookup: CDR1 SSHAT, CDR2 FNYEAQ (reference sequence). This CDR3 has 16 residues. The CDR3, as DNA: TGTGCTAGCAGCCGACTAGCGGGGGGGCGCACAGATACGCAGTATTTT. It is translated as CASSRLAGGRTDTQYF.